Presented here are 18 T cell receptor beta chains from one specimen sequenced in a study of shared clonotypes between healthy human individuals. TCRdb's table, derived via immunoSEQ multiplex PCR, lists solely in-frame clones and lacks some. The data show approximately 1,500,000 clones, more than 95% seen once. Sequencing used naive CD4+ T cells sorted from blood. Described subset: CD45RA+ positively selected. The receptor source for this set is a man aged 25 to 40 in good health.

This clone was recorded once. The chain has TRBV11-2 and TRBJ2-3; 11 positions agree with TRBD2. The CDR3 has 17 residues. V shed 1 base and J 0 bases; nucleotides not matched to a gene: 3. The V gene's germline CDR1 is SGHAT and CDR2 FQNNGV. As DNA, the CDR3 is TGTGCCAGCAGCTTAGTCCGGACTAGCGGGAGCACAGATACGCAGTATTTT. The encoded protein is CASSLVRTSGSTDTQYF.

For the CDR3, the DNA is TGTGCCAGCAGCCCACGGTTAAGGCAGGGGGAGCAGTACTTC. Translated, it gives CASSPRLRQGEQYF. This chain connects TRBV11-2 to TRBJ2-7; D possibly corresponds to TRBD1 (6 bases). In germline, CDR1 is SGHAT, CDR2 FQNNGV. The ends were cut back, 5 bases at V and 7 bases at J, with 18 bases in the middle. CDR3 length: 14 amino acids.

The V gene is TRBV11-3, the J gene TRBJ2-1; TRBD2 matches 15 bases. V trimming: 0 bases; J trimming: 9 bases; junction bases outside the gene matches: 6. This CDR3 spans 17 amino acids. Germline values: CDR1 SGHNT, CDR2 YENEEA. The CDR3 DNA sequence: TGTGCCAGCAGCTTAGAACCGGGACTAGCGGGAGGTAGTGAGCAGTTCTTC. Protein product: CASSLEPGLAGGSEQFF.

The chain couples TRBV9 to TRBJ2-3, with 10 bases identical to TRBD2. This CDR3 has 18 residues. After removal of 0 bases from V and 4 bases from J, the junction contained 11 bases not matched to a gene. Germline V CDR1 and CDR2: SGDLS, YYNGEE. CDR3 loop: CASSVEERAGGWADTQYF. As DNA, the CDR3 is TGTGCCAGCAGCGTAGAGGAGAGAGCGGGAGGGTGGGCAGATACGCAGTATTTT. Complete variable domain (other parts from reference TRBV9 and TRBJ2-3): DSGVTQTPKHLITATGQRVTLRCSPRSGDLSVYWYQQSLDQGLQFLIQYYNGEERAKGNILERFSAQQFPDLHSELNLSSLELGDSALYFCASSVEERAGGWADTQYFGPGTRLTVL.

About this clone: The same CDR3 is also encoded by other DNA sequences in this sample. This sequence joins TRBV5-1 and TRBJ2-5; 8 nucleotides line up with TRBD2. CDR1 SGHRS and CDR2 YFSETQ come from the germline V gene. With V trimmed by 5 bases and J by 1 base, 1 base remained unmatched. The CDR3 runs 13 residues. The CDR3 DNA sequence: TGCGCCAGCAGTCGGGGGGGCCAAGAGACCCAGTACTTC. It encodes CASSRGGQETQYF. The variable domain in full, completed from reference TRBV5-1 and TRBJ2-5, reads KAGVTQTPRYLIKTRGQQVTLSCSPISGHRSVSWYQQTPGQGLQFLFEYFSETQRNKGNFPGRFSGRQFSNSRSEMNVSTLELGDSALYLCASSRGGQETQYFGPGTRLLVL.

This chain connects TRBV27 to TRBJ2-7, with D possibly TRBD2 on 5 matching bases. The CDR3 has 13 amino acids. Trimming removed 4 bases from V and 2 bases from J, with 9 bases in between. Germline CDR1 reads MNHEY; CDR2 reads SMNVEV (reference sequence). The DNA for the CDR3 is TGTGCCAGCAGTTCCTCACTAGCCTACGAGCAGTACTTC. It specifies CASSSSLAYEQYF.

The chain combines TRBV4-1 with TRBJ2-7, with 8 bases matching TRBD1. The CDR3 spans 19 residues. Germline assignment: CDR1 MGHRA and CDR2 YSYEKL. The trim removed 2 bases at V and 2 bases at J, leaving 17 bases unmatched. CDR3 in amino acids: CASSQQYGTGSGPTYEQYF. As DNA, the CDR3 is TGCGCCAGCAGCCAACAATACGGGACAGGCTCTGGGCCGACCTACGAGCAGTACTTC.

This chain links TRBV19 with TRBJ2-6; no clear D gene. V shed 1 base and J shed 2 bases, with 6 bases lying between them. CDR1 and CDR2 (germline): LNHDA, SQIVND (reference sequence). The CDR3 covers 15 residues. CDR3 nucleotides: TGTGCCAGTAGTATAGGTTTACCTGGGGCCAACGTCCTGACTTTC. Encoded protein: CASSIGLPGANVLTF. The full variable domain, in which reference TRBV19 and TRBJ2-6 provide the parts outside the CDR3, is DGGITQSPKYLFRKEGQNVTLSCEQNLNHDAMYWYRQDPGQGLRLIYYSQIVNDFQKGDIAEGYSVSREKKESFPLTVTSAQKNPTAFYLCASSIGLPGANVLTFGAGSRLTVL.

The chain has TRBV5-6 and TRBJ2-1; 8 bases agree with TRBD2. CDR1 and CDR2 (germline): SGHDT, YYEEEE. V lost 3 bases to trimming and J lost 4 bases; unmatched junction nucleotides: 15. The CDR3 length is 18 residues. The CDR3 DNA is TGTGCCAGCAGCTCCCTTCGGGGGCTAGCGGGCTTATACAATGAGCAGTTCTTC. Protein product: CASSSLRGLAGLYNEQFF.

This sequence joins TRBV29-1 and TRBJ2-2; 8 bases line up with TRBD2. After removal of 3 bases from V and 3 bases from J, the junction contained 6 bases not matched to a gene. The CDR3 spans 15 residues. Germline V gene sequence: CDR1 SQVTM, CDR2 ANQGSEA. The CDR3 sequence is CSVDTGGLYTGELFF. DNA for the CDR3: TGCAGCGTTGACACGGGAGGGCTTTACACCGGGGAGCTGTTTTTT.

The rearrangement joins TRBV18 to TRBJ2-1; 7 positions match TRBD1. The CDR3 runs 15 residues. In germline, CDR1 is KGHSH, CDR2 LQKENI. J lost 9 bases, V lost 3 bases, and 11 bases had no gene match. The CDR3 DNA is TGTGCCAGCTCACCGACAGGGACGAATGTCGGTGAGCAGTTCTTC. Its translation: CASSPTGTNVGEQFF. The entire variable domain, with the rest obtained from reference TRBV18 and TRBJ2-1, is as follows: NAGVMQNPRHLVRRRGQEARLRCSPMKGHSHVYWYRQLPEEGLKFMVYLQKENIIDESGMPKERFSAEFPKEGPSILRIQQVVRGDSAAYFCASSPTGTNVGEQFFGPGTRLTVL.

The J gene is TRBJ1-3, the V gene TRBV2, with 8 bases fitting TRBD1. V shed 8 bases and J 5 bases; nucleotides not matched to a gene: 8. Germline loops: CDR1 SNHLY, CDR2 FYNNEI. This CDR3 has 14 amino acids. The CDR3 loop is CASVIDRGRNTIYF. The CDR3 DNA reads as TGTGCCAGCGTTATTGACAGGGGCAGAAACACCATATATTTT.

The CDR3 reads CASSPRGTDTYGYTF. The CDR3 DNA is TGTGCCAGCAGCCCACGGGGGACAGACACTTATGGCTACACCTTC. The V call is TRBV27, the J call TRBJ1-2; 7 bases match TRBD1. Germline-derived CDR1 and CDR2 are MNHEY and SMNVEV (reference sequence). CDR3 size: 15 residues. Losses at the gene ends were 6 bases for V and 5 bases for J; bases not matched to a gene: 12.

J is TRBJ2-5 and V is TRBV30; 11 nucleotides match TRBD1. Germline V gene data show CDR1 as GTSNPN and CDR2 as SVGIG (reference sequence). The V and J ends lost 3 bases and 3 bases, in that order; junction bases with no gene match: 3. This CDR3 is 14 amino acids long. The CDR3 DNA reads as TGTGCCTGGAGGCGGACAGGGGGCGAAGAGACCCAGTACTTC. Protein product: CAWRRTGGEETQYF.

This clone appeared once. The V and J genes are TRBV15 and TRBJ2-3; the D gene is possibly TRBD2 (6 bases). The CDR3 runs to 15 residues. Germline values: CDR1 LNHNV, CDR2 YYDKDF (reference sequence). V dropped 0 bases and J dropped 2 bases, with 9 bases sitting between them. The CDR3 loop is CATSRDGRDTDTQYF. Written as DNA, the CDR3 is TGTGCCACCAGCAGAGATGGGCGGGACACAGATACGCAGTATTTT.

The CDR3 here is CASKPDSSNQPQHF. CDR3 DNA sequence: TGTGCCAGCAAACCCGACAGTAGCAATCAGCCCCAGCATTTT. This sequence joins TRBV2 and TRBJ1-5, with a tentative D call TRBD1 (5 bases). The CDR3 loop spans 14 amino acids. CDR1 and CDR2 from the germline V gene are SNHLY and FYNNEI. Trimming removed 7 bases at V and 0 bases at J, with 10 bases between.

This clone has just one count. The rearrangement joins TRBV5-1 to TRBJ2-2; a possible D gene is TRBD1 (6 bases). Germline loops: CDR1 SGHRS, CDR2 YFSETQ. V was shortened by 0 bases and J by 5 bases, with 20 bases between the two germline ends. CDR3 size: 18 residues. CDR3 sequence reads: CASSLGAGIGQKTGELFF. The CDR3 DNA sequence: TGCGCCAGCAGCTTGGGTGCAGGGATCGGACAGAAGACCGGGGAGCTGTTTTTT.

The CDR3 DNA is TGTGCCAGCAGCCAAGAGTGGACAGGGGTCTACGAGCAGTACTTC. Its translation is CASSQEWTGVYEQYF. The gene calls are TRBV4-2 and TRBJ2-7; 9 bases fit TRBD1. V was clipped by 0 bases and J by 3 bases; unmatched bases: 3. CDR3 length equals 15 residues. Germline lookup yields CDR1 LGHNA and CDR2 YNFKEQ.